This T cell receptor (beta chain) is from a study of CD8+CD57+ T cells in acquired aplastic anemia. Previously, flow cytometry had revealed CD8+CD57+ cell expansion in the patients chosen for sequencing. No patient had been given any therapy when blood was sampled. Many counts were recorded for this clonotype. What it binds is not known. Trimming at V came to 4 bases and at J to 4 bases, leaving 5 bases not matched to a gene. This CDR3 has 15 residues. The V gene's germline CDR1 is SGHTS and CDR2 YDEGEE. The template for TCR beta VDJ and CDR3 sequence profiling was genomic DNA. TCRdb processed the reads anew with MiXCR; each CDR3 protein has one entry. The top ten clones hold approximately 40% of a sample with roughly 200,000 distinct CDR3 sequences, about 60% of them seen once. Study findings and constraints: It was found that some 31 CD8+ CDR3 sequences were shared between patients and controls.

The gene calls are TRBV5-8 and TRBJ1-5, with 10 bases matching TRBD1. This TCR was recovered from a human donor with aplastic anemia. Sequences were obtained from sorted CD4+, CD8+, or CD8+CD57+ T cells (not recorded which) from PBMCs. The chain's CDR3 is CASSQGTGENQPQHF. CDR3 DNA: TGTGCCAGCAGCCAGGGGACAGGGGAGAATCAGCCCCAGCATTTT.